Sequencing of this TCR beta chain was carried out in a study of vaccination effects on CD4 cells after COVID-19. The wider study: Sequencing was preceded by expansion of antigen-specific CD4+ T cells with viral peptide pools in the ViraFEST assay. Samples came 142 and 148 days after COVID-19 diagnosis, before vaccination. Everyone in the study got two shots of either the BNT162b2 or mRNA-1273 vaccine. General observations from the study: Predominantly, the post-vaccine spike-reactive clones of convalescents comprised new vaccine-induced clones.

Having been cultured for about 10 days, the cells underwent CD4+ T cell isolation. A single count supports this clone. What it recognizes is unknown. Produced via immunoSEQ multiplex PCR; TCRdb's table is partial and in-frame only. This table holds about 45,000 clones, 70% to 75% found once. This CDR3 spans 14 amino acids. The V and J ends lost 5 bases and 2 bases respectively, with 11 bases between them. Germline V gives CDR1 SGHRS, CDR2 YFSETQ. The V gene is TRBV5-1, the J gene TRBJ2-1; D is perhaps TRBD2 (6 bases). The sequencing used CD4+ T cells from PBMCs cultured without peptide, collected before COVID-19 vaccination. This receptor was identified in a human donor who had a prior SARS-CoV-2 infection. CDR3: CASRGSGAYNEQFF. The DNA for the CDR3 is TGCGCCAGCAGGGGTAGCGGAGCCTACAATGAGCAGTTCTTC.